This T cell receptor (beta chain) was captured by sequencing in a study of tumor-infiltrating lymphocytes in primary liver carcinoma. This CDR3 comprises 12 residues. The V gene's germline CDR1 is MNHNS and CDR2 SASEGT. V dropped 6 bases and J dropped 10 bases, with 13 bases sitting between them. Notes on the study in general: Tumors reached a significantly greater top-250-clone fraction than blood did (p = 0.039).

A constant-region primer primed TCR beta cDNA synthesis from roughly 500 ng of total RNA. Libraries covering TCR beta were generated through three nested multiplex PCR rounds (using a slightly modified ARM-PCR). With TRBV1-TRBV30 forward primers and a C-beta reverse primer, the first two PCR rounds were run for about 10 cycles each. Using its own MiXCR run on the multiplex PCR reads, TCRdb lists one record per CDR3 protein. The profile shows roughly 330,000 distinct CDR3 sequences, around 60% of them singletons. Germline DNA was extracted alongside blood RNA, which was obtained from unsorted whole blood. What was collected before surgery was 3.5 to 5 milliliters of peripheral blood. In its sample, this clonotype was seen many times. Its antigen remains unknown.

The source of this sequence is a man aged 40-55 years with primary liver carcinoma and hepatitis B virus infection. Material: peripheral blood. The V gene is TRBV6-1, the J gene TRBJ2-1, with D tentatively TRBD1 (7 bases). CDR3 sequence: CASSQGGVEQFF. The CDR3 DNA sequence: TGTGCCAGCAGCCAGGGGGGCGTCGAGCAGTTCTTC.